Listed here are 30 T cell receptor beta chains from one sample, sequenced in a study of T-cell memory formation after mild COVID-19. TCRdb fed the 5' RACE reads into MiXCR, producing one record per CDR3 protein. The profile shows fewer than 700,000 distinct CDR3 sequences, about 20% of them singletons. Sequencing was carried out using PBMCs or a T cell subset sorted from them (not recorded which). Source of these receptors: an adult woman who had mild COVID-19 (a few samples of this study predate the infection). Cell type and time point are not known.

The J gene is TRBJ2-7, the V gene TRBV6-6; TRBD1 matches at 9 bases. The CDR3 extends over 15 amino acids. J was trimmed by 3 bases and V by 2 bases; bases with no gene match: 5. The V gene's germline CDR1 is MNHNY and CDR2 SVGAGI (reference sequence). The CDR3 DNA is TGTGCCAGCAGTTACCCACCGGGACAGGGCTACGAGCAGTACTTC. It specifies CASSYPPGQGYEQYF.

The chain couples TRBV19 to TRBJ2-5; 14 nucleotides agree with TRBD2. The J segment lost 5 bases and the V segment lost 5 bases, leaving 7 bases of the junction unmatched. CDR1 is LNHDA and CDR2 is SQIVND in the germline V gene (reference sequence). The CDR3 sequence is 16 residues long. DNA of the CDR3: TGTGCCAGTAGTGCCGGGACTAGCGGGAGATGGGAGACCCAGTACTTC. Amino acid sequence: CASSAGTSGRWETQYF. The variable domain in full, completed from reference TRBV19 and TRBJ2-5, reads DGGITQSPKYLFRKEGQNVTLSCEQNLNHDAMYWYRQDPGQGLRLIYYSQIVNDFQKGDIAEGYSVSREKKESFPLTVTSAQKNPTAFYLCASSAGTSGRWETQYFGPGTRLLVL.

The chain uses TRBV12-3 or TRBV12-4 and TRBJ1-1; 10 bases line up with TRBD1. This CDR3 contains 18 residues. J was trimmed by 0 bases and V by 3 bases; bases with no gene match: 10. The CDR3 DNA sequence: TGTGCCAGCAGTTTTTGGGACAGGGGACAGGGGATGAACACTGAAGCTTTCTTT. This translates into CASSFWDRGQGMNTEAFF.

This clonotype was recorded a few times. V and J are TRBV4-1 and TRBJ2-1; no firm D call. Between the trimmed V and J ends, which lost 1 base and 4 bases, there was a span of 8 bases. Germline V gene data show CDR1 as MGHRA and CDR2 as YSYEKL. CDR3 size: 14 residues. The chain's CDR3 is CASSQGPRYNEQFF. For the CDR3, the DNA is TGCGCCAGCAGCCAAGGACCGCGATACAATGAGCAGTTCTTC.

In nucleotides, the CDR3 is TGTGCCACCAGTGACATGGGGGGGACTGAAGCTTTCTTT. The encoded protein is CATSDMGGTEAFF. J is TRBJ1-1 and V is TRBV24-1; D may be TRBD1 (5 bases). This CDR3 comprises 13 residues. Trimming stripped 4 bases from V and 5 bases from J, with 10 bases between. Germline V gene sequence: CDR1 KGHDR, CDR2 SFDVKD.

This chain connects TRBV7-9 to TRBJ2-5; D is uncertain. Per the germline V gene, CDR1 is SEHNR and CDR2 is FQNEAQ (reference sequence). Trimming took 1 base from V and 0 from J, leaving 18 bases between them. The CDR3 runs to 18 residues. CDR3 in DNA: TGTGCCAGCAGCTTAGTTCGGACCGGGCTCCCGTACCAAGAGACCCAGTACTTC. This codes for CASSLVRTGLPYQETQYF.

The table lists this clonotype with a few counts. V and J are TRBV19 and TRBJ2-1; TRBD2 agrees at 9 bases. CDR1 and CDR2 from the germline V gene are LNHDA and SQIVND (reference sequence). The CDR3 has 14 residues. Germline trimming cut 4 bases from V and 8 bases from J; bases unmatched to any gene: 6. The CDR3 sequence: CASSTSGGLDEQFF. CDR3 coding DNA: TGTGCCAGTAGTACCAGCGGGGGGCTAGATGAGCAGTTCTTC.

The chain employs TRBV29-1 and TRBJ1-5; D is perhaps TRBD1 (6 bases). The CDR3 extends over 14 amino acids. The germline V gene encodes CDR1 SQVTM and CDR2 ANQGSEA. Trimming removed 6 bases at V and 7 bases at J, with 19 bases between. CDR3 in amino acids: CSVKGEGGAQPQHF. The CDR3 DNA reads TGCAGCGTCAAAGGTGAGGGGGGGGCGCAGCCCCAGCATTTT.

The chain carries TRBV5-1 and TRBJ1-5, with 8 bases aligning to TRBD1. Germline assignment: CDR1 SGHRS and CDR2 YFSETQ. The CDR3 sequence is 15 residues long. V gave up 4 bases and J gave up 1 base; unmatched junction bases: 4. CDR3: CASSRGTGSNQPQHF. CDR3 DNA: TGCGCCAGCAGCAGGGGGACAGGCAGCAATCAGCCCCAGCATTTT.

The chain links TRBV20-1 to TRBJ2-1; 11 bases fit TRBD2. The J segment lost 6 bases and the V segment lost 2 bases, leaving 9 bases of the junction unmatched. Germline V gives CDR1 DFQATT, CDR2 SNEGSKA (reference sequence). CDR3 size: 16 residues. The CDR3 DNA sequence: TGCAGTGCTAGACGTGTGGGACTAGCGGTCCTCAATGAGCAGTTCTTC. It specifies CSARRVGLAVLNEQFF.

This clonotype occurred a few times. J is TRBJ1-5 and V is TRBV20-1; 9 nucleotides align to TRBD1. This CDR3 comprises 16 residues. V trimming: 3 bases; J trimming: 0 bases; junction bases outside the gene matches: 6. Germline CDR1 DFQATT, CDR2 SNEGSKA (reference sequence). The CDR3 is CSARNYRGPSNQPQHF. The DNA for the CDR3 is TGCAGTGCTAGGAACTACAGGGGGCCTAGCAATCAGCCCCAGCATTTT.

The sample holds a few counts of this clonotype. J is TRBJ2-3 and V is TRBV5-1; 9 bases match TRBD1. From germline, CDR1 is SGHRS and CDR2 YFSETQ. V gave up 5 bases and J gave up 0 bases; unmatched junction bases: 4. The CDR3 contains 15 residues. The CDR3 coding sequence is TGCGCCAGCAGATTTGGGACAGGGAGCACAGATACGCAGTATTTT. This translates into CASRFGTGSTDTQYF.

This clonotype was counted at least ten times. V usage is TRBV29-1 and J usage is TRBJ2-5; the D is unclear. The CDR3 is made up of 12 amino acids. With 6 bases removed from V and 3 bases from J, the gap between germline ends came to 11 bases. The germline CDR1 and CDR2 sequences are SQVTM and ANQGSEA. CDR3 loop: CSVPRAEETQYF. The CDR3 coding sequence is TGCAGCGTCCCCCGGGCCGAAGAGACCCAGTACTTC.

The chain employs TRBV5-1 and TRBJ2-7, with 7 positions matching TRBD1. The CDR3 has 14 amino acids. The germline gives CDR1 SGHRS, CDR2 YFSETQ. Trimming cost V 0 bases and J 3 bases; bases outside gene matches: 3. The CDR3 loop is CASSLAGTDYEQYF. Written as DNA, the CDR3 is TGCGCCAGCAGCTTGGCTGGGACAGACTACGAGCAGTACTTC. Using reference TRBV5-1 and TRBJ2-7 for the parts outside the CDR3, the full variable domain is KAGVTQTPRYLIKTRGQQVTLSCSPISGHRSVSWYQQTPGQGLQFLFEYFSETQRNKGNFPGRFSGRQFSNSRSEMNVSTLELGDSALYLCASSLAGTDYEQYFGPGTRLTVT.

The J gene is TRBJ2-7, the V gene TRBV5-1; D may be TRBD2 (6 bases). This CDR3 comprises 14 residues. Germline values: CDR1 SGHRS, CDR2 YFSETQ. Trimming shortened V by 4 bases and J by 7 bases, and 18 bases separated the two germline ends. The CDR3 sequence: CASSPPGRAQEQYF. CDR3 in DNA: TGCGCCAGCAGCCCTCCCGGGAGAGCTCAGGAGCAGTACTTC.

A few counts support this clonotype. This rearrangement joins TRBV10-3 to TRBJ2-3; the D gene is possibly TRBD2 (6 bases). V lost 0 bases to trimming and J lost 0 bases, with 10 bases between them. The CDR3 is 16 residues long. CDR1 and CDR2 (germline): ENHRY, SYGVKD. The CDR3 here is CAISESREHSTDTQYF. The CDR3, as DNA: TGTGCCATCAGTGAGTCCCGGGAGCACAGCACAGATACGCAGTATTTT.

This chain links TRBV7-9 with TRBJ2-1; weak D call: TRBD1 (6 bases). The CDR3 covers 14 residues. From germline, CDR1 is SEHNR and CDR2 FQNEAQ (reference sequence). Trimming shortened V by 8 bases and J by 8 bases, and 19 bases separated the two germline ends. CDR3 region: CASSLIGGRYEQFF. The DNA of the CDR3 is TGTGCCAGCTCCCTTATAGGGGGACGGTATGAGCAGTTCTTC.

This clonotype was observed a handful of times. The chain carries TRBV5-4 and TRBJ2-7; no clear D. The V gene's germline CDR1 is SGHNT and CDR2 YYREEE (reference sequence). Trimming took 5 bases from V and 6 from J, leaving 15 bases between them. This CDR3 is 13 amino acids long. CDR3 DNA sequence: TGTGCCAGCAGAAAGTTGGGGTCTTTCGAGCAGTACTTC. Its translation is CASRKLGSFEQYF.

This rearrangement joins TRBV19 to TRBJ2-3, with D possibly TRBD2 on 5 matching bases. V lost 8 bases and J 0 bases, leaving 15 bases between the germline ends. The CDR3 is 15 amino acids. From germline, CDR1 is LNHDA and CDR2 SQIVND (reference sequence). CDR3 coding DNA: TGTGCCAGTCGAGCCAGACGGGGAAGCACAGATACGCAGTATTTT. This gives the protein CASRARRGSTDTQYF.

This clonotype appeared a few times. The V and J genes are TRBV29-1 and TRBJ1-1, with D maybe TRBD1 (5 bases). The CDR3 has 13 residues. Germline lookup yields CDR1 SQVTM and CDR2 ANQGSEA. Trimming removed 6 bases at V and 3 bases at J, with 14 bases between. In nucleotides, the CDR3 is TGCAGCGTCCACGTGGGGGTGGACACTGAAGCTTTCTTT. Its translation: CSVHVGVDTEAFF.

This clonotype was counted a few times. The rearrangement uses TRBV15 and TRBJ2-5, with D perhaps matching TRBD1 or TRBD2 (5 bases each). This CDR3 has 15 residues. Germline V CDR1 and CDR2: LNHNV, YYDKDF (reference sequence). V lost 5 bases to trimming and J lost 4 bases, with 17 bases between them. The CDR3 region has the DNA TGTGCCACCAGCGCCCACTTGGGGGTAGGAGAGACCCAGTACTTC. Its translation: CATSAHLGVGETQYF.

This clonotype was counted a few times. The chain couples TRBV5-1 to TRBJ1-4, with D perhaps matching TRBD1 (6 bases). From germline, CDR1 is SGHRS and CDR2 YFSETQ. Trimming left V 0 bases short and J 5 bases short, with 11 bases between. The CDR3 sequence is 15 residues long. The CDR3 DNA follows: TGCGCCAGCAGCTTGGTGGGACAAGAGAATGAAAAACTGTTTTTT. Encoded protein: CASSLVGQENEKLFF.

The rearrangement uses TRBV9 and TRBJ2-2; D unresolved. The germline gives CDR1 SGDLS, CDR2 YYNGEE. V was trimmed by 0 bases and J by 0 bases, leaving 9 bases between them. This CDR3 has 16 amino acids. This chain's CDR3 is CASSVVPSANTGELFF. In nucleotides, the CDR3 is TGTGCCAGCAGCGTAGTACCGAGCGCGAACACCGGGGAGCTGTTTTTT.

The chain couples TRBV7-2 to TRBJ2-1; D gene ambiguous. Per germline, CDR1 SGHTA and CDR2 FQGNSA. The CDR3 covers 17 residues. Deletions cut 2 bases from V and 0 bases from J, with 14 bases between. Here the CDR3 reads CASSLTGVLSSYNEQFF. As DNA, the CDR3 is TGTGCCAGCAGCTTAACCGGCGTCCTTAGCTCCTACAATGAGCAGTTCTTC.

The table lists this clonotype with a few counts. V usage is TRBV7-9 and J usage is TRBJ1-1; the D is unclear. Germline V gives CDR1 SEHNR, CDR2 FQNEAQ (reference sequence). This CDR3 is built from 15 residues. V was cut by 4 bases and J by 6 bases, with 18 bases left in between. CDR3 DNA sequence: TGTGCCAGCAGCTCAAAAACTGCTGACTCTGCTGAAGCTTTCTTT. It encodes CASSSKTADSAEAFF.

The chain has TRBV5-1 and TRBJ2-2; 13 bases are a match to TRBD2. V dropped 4 bases and J dropped 4; count of bases not matched to a gene: 4. Germline values: CDR1 SGHRS, CDR2 YFSETQ. The CDR3 is 16 residues long. DNA of the CDR3: TGCGCCAGCAGCCCGGGACTAGCGGGGATCACCGGGGAGCTGTTTTTT. Protein product: CASSPGLAGITGELFF.

The chain has TRBV12-3 or TRBV12-4 and TRBJ1-2, with 7 bases lining up with TRBD1. This CDR3 comprises 13 residues. Losses at the gene ends were 7 bases for V and 8 bases for J; bases not matched to a gene: 10. CDR3 in amino acids: CASIIRGREGYTF. The CDR3 region has the DNA TGTGCCAGCATCATAAGGGGGCGCGAAGGCTACACCTTC.

In this sample, this clonotype turned up a few times. DNA of the CDR3: TGCAGTGCCAGATGGGTGGGATATGAAAAACTGTTTTTT. Amino acid sequence: CSARWVGYEKLFF. This sequence joins TRBV20-1 and TRBJ1-4; D is unresolved. Trimming stripped 6 bases from V and 6 bases from J, with 14 bases between. The germline CDR1 and CDR2 sequences are DFQATT and SNEGSKA (reference sequence). This CDR3 is 13 amino acids long.

Many counts were recorded for this clonotype. V usage is TRBV20-1 and J usage is TRBJ2-7, with 10 bases fitting TRBD1. V was pared by 3 bases and J by 2 bases, with 13 bases of the junction left unmatched. The length of the CDR3 is 17 residues. The germline V gene encodes CDR1 DFQATT and CDR2 SNEGSKA (reference sequence). DNA for the CDR3: TGCAGTGCTAGTCCCATCCCGGGACAGGGGAGGCCCTACGAGCAGTACTTC. Amino acids: CSASPIPGQGRPYEQYF.

Turning to this clonotype: A read error is possible here, since a much larger clone lies one base away. The chain combines TRBV27 with TRBJ2-7, with 7 bases lining up with TRBD2. Germline CDR1 MNHEY, CDR2 SMNVEV (reference sequence). The CDR3 loop spans 14 amino acids. The CDR3 DNA reads as TGTGCCAGCAGTCCCACCGGGGGGTCCTGGGAGCATTACTTC. Its protein product is CASSPTGGSWEHYF.